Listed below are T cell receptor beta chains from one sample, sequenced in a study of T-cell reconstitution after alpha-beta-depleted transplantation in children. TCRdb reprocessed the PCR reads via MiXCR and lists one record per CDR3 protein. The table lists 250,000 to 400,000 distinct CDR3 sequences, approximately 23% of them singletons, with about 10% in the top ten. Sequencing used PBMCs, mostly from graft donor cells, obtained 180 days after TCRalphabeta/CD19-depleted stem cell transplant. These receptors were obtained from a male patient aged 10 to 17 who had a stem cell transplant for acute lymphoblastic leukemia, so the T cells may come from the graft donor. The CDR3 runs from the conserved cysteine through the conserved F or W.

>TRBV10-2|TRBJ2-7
CASTLPSYEQYF
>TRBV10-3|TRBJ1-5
CAISSEGAVYSNQPQHF
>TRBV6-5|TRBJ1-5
CASSYSPLNQPQHF
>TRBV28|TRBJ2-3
CASSFSPTQYF
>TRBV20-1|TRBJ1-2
CSAPQEAGTNYGYTF
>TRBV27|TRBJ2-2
CASRRGLAGATGELFF
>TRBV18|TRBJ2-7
CASSPPAGVSYEQYF
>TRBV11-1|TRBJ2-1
CASAGDSSYNEQFF
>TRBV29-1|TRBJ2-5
CSVEVLPGQGAWETQYF
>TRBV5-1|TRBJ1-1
CASRSDTGVQAFF
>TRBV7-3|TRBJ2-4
CASSLGIAGGIKNIQYF
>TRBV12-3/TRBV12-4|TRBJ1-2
CASSLWGTGPGGYTF
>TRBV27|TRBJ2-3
CASSLLTSGRPLHTQYF
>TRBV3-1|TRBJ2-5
CASSQPGLPETQYF
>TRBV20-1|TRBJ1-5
CSAPKDRFNQPQHF